One and the same sample provided the 2 T cell receptor beta chains below, sequenced in a study of T cells in tuberculosis. Using immunoSEQ multiplex PCR, the repertoire was profiled, and TCRdb retains in-frame clones only, with some absent. The table includes some 40,000 clones, about 95% detected once. The sample was PBMCs. These receptors were obtained from a donor aged 10 to 29 with latent tuberculosis or without tuberculosis infection.

The chain links TRBV2 to TRBJ2-5; 11 nucleotides match TRBD2. The V segment lost 6 bases and the J segment 5 bases; nucleotides outside the gene matches: 5. The CDR3 contains 14 residues. Germline V CDR1 and CDR2: SNHLY, FYNNEI. CDR3 protein: CASSGSGGAETQYF. CDR3 DNA: TGTGCCAGCAGCGGTAGCGGGGGGGCGGAGACCCAGTACTTC.

The chain employs TRBV5-1 and TRBJ2-3; 7 nucleotides match TRBD2. Germline V gene sequence: CDR1 SGHRS, CDR2 YFSETQ. Trimming removed 2 bases from V and 1 base from J; junction bases left unmatched: 1. This CDR3 contains 14 residues. In DNA, the CDR3 is TGCGCCAGCAGCTTAAGCGGGGGCACAGATACGCAGTATTTT. Translating gives CASSLSGGTDTQYF.